Below, 29 T cell receptor beta chains from the same sample are listed, as sequenced in a study of T cell repertoires in cytomegalovirus infection. TCRdb fed the reads into MiXCR, producing one record per CDR3 protein. Of approximately 320,000 distinct CDR3 sequences in the sample, over 7.5% were seen once. The sequencing sample was made of PBMCs. The receptors derive from a human donor in good health (CMV status not recorded). Some clones in this sample may be carry-over from other donors' samples.

This chain joins TRBV7-2 and TRBJ2-7; 8 bases line up with TRBD2. V lost 3 bases, J lost 6 bases, and 10 bases stayed unmatched. CDR1 and CDR2 (germline): SGHTA, FQGNSA. This CDR3 region has 15 residues. CDR3 amino acids: CASSFSGAPRAEQYF. CDR3 bases: TGTGCCAGCAGCTTTAGCGGGGCCCCCCGTGCCGAGCAGTACTTC. The full variable domain, rest sourced from reference TRBV7-2 and TRBJ2-7, is GAGVSQSPSNKVTEKGKDVELRCDPISGHTALYWYRQSLGQGLEFLIYFQGNSAPDKSGLPSDRFSAERTGGSVSTLTIQRTQQEDSAVYLCASSFSGAPRAEQYFGPGTRLTVT.

The sample holds a few counts of this clonotype. J is TRBJ2-7 and V is TRBV28; TRBD2 matches 10 bases. The CDR3 covers 15 residues. The V gene's germline CDR1 is MDHEN and CDR2 SYDVKM. V lost 3 bases and J lost 2; bases outside the gene matches: 4. DNA for the CDR3: TGTGCCAGCAGTTTTAGCGGGAGGACGGCCTACGAGCAGTACTTC. Translation gives CASSFSGRTAYEQYF.

This clonotype was detected only a few times. The V call is TRBV19, the J call TRBJ2-7; 7 nucleotides match TRBD2. The CDR3 contains 14 residues. The ends lost 8 bases at V and 3 bases at J; junction bases unmatched: 10. Germline CDR1 reads LNHDA; CDR2 reads SQIVND (reference sequence). The DNA for the CDR3 is TGTGCCAGTCCGACTGGGAGGGAGTACTACGAGCAGTACTTC. Its protein product is CASPTGREYYEQYF.

This clonotype was recorded at least ten times. The rearrangement links TRBV6-2 or TRBV6-3 to TRBJ2-1; TRBD2 agrees at 10 bases. The CDR3 consists of 18 residues. V lost 7 bases and J lost 3; bases outside the gene matches: 15. CDR1 and CDR2 (germline): MNHEY, SVGEGT. In DNA, the CDR3 is TGTGCCAGCACCTCAAGCTTGACTAGCGGGTATGACTACAATGAGCAGTTCTTC. Amino acid sequence: CASTSSLTSGYDYNEQFF.

This clonotype was counted at least ten times. This rearrangement joins TRBV7-2 to TRBJ2-3, with unresolved D. The CDR3 is 13 residues long. Deletions cut 5 bases from V and 5 bases from J, with 11 bases between. The germline V gene encodes CDR1 SGHTA and CDR2 FQGNSA. The CDR3 protein is CASSRVIKDTQYF. The CDR3 region has the DNA TGTGCCAGCAGCCGCGTCATAAAAGATACGCAGTATTTT.

Notes on this clonotype: One end of the junction does not line up with germline, which may come from a read error. The V and J genes are TRBV6-5 and TRBJ1-2; unclear D gene. This CDR3 has 14 amino acids. The germline CDR1 and CDR2 sequences are MNHEY and SVGAGI. CDR3 DNA sequence: TGTGCCAGCAGTTACTCGGCCGTTAACAATGGCTACACCTTC. Amino acid sequence: CASSYSAVNNGYTF.

This clonotype was picked up many times. The rearrangement joins TRBV7-8 to TRBJ1-5, with 7 bases fitting TRBD1. Germline CDR1 is SGHVS and CDR2 is FQNEAQ. Unmatched junction bases numbered 4, after V lost 1 base and J lost 4 bases. The CDR3 extends over 15 amino acids. CDR3 sequence reads: CASSLGQGTNQPQHF. CDR3 sequence (DNA): TGTGCCAGCAGCTTAGGACAGGGAACGAATCAGCCCCAGCATTTT.

The CDR3, as DNA: TGCAGTGCTAGAGTGGACAGGGGAGACGAGCAGTACTTC. This codes for CSARVDRGDEQYF. V gene TRBV20-1 combines with J gene TRBJ2-7; 9 bases fit TRBD1. CDR1 is DFQATT, CDR2 SNEGSKA, per germline (reference sequence). The V gene end was trimmed by 1 base and the J gene end by 5 bases; junction bases not matched to a gene: 3. The CDR3 runs 13 residues.

This clonotype showed up just a few times. V usage is TRBV20-1 and J usage is TRBJ1-2; 8 bases match TRBD1. CDR1 DFQATT and CDR2 SNEGSKA come from the germline V gene (reference sequence). V was pared by 2 bases and J by 3 bases, with 2 bases of the junction left unmatched. This CDR3 has 13 residues. The CDR3 region has the DNA TGCAGTGCTAGACAGGGGGCGGACTATGGCTACACCTTC. Its translation is CSARQGADYGYTF.

This clonotype was seen more than once but under ten times. Compared with germline, one end of the junction differs, possibly owing to a read error. The rearrangement joins TRBV4-1 to TRBJ2-5; 10 nucleotides agree with TRBD2. The CDR3 is 17 amino acids. Germline V lookup: CDR1 MGHRA, CDR2 YSYEKL. CDR3 in DNA: TGTGCCAGCAGCCAAGATTACCAGCGGGGGGGCCGAGAGACCCAGTACTTC. Translating it yields CASSQDYQRGGRETQYF.

The V gene is TRBV7-9, the J gene TRBJ2-3, with 9 bases fitting TRBD1. CDR1 SEHNR and CDR2 FQNEAQ come from the germline V gene (reference sequence). The CDR3 runs 12 residues. After removal of 8 bases from V and 4 bases from J, the junction contained 1 base not matched to a gene. For the CDR3, the DNA is TGTGCCAGCCGGACAGGGGCAGATACGCAGTATTTT. This codes for CASRTGADTQYF.

The chain has TRBV20-1 and TRBJ2-2, with TRBD2 identical over 10 bases. V was pared by 2 bases and J by 2 bases, with 5 bases of the junction left unmatched. CDR1 is DFQATT and CDR2 is SNEGSKA in the germline V gene (reference sequence). The CDR3 runs to 16 residues. CDR3 amino acids: CSARLLAGTNTGELFF. As DNA, the CDR3 is TGCAGTGCTAGATTACTAGCGGGGACCAACACCGGGGAGCTGTTTTTT.

The table lists this clonotype with a few counts. The rearrangement uses TRBV2 and TRBJ1-1; tentative D call: TRBD1 (6 bases). Per germline, CDR1 SNHLY and CDR2 FYNNEI. The V gene lost 4 bases and the J gene lost 8 bases, with 14 bases spanning the gap. The CDR3 runs 13 residues. As DNA, the CDR3 is TGTGCCAGCAGTGGATACAGGGCACAAGAAGCTTTCTTT. This encodes CASSGYRAQEAFF.

The CDR3 nucleotides read TGTGCCAGCAGCTTAGTAGGGTTTGTCGAGCAGTACTTC. Translated: CASSLVGFVEQYF. The genes are TRBV7-9 and TRBJ2-7; D call uncertain. Germline V lookup: CDR1 SEHNR, CDR2 FQNEAQ (reference sequence). The CDR3 covers 13 residues. Between the trimmed V and J ends, which lost 1 base and 6 bases, there was a span of 10 bases.

The gene calls are TRBV7-2 and TRBJ2-7; D is possibly TRBD2 (5 bases). CDR1 is SGHTA, CDR2 FQGNSA, per germline. The V end lost 0 bases, the J end lost 3 bases, and 15 bases lay between the germline ends. This CDR3 spans 16 amino acids. CDR3 sequence reads: CASSLASASSLYEQYF. The CDR3 nucleotides read TGTGCCAGCAGCTTAGCGTCGGCTAGCTCCCTCTACGAGCAGTACTTC.

This clonotype was recorded at least ten times. The chain links TRBV7-2 to TRBJ2-1, with D perhaps given as TRBD1 or TRBD2 (5 bases each). With 5 bases removed from V and 6 bases from J, the gap between germline ends came to 11 bases. The germline gives CDR1 SGHTA, CDR2 FQGNSA. The length of the CDR3 is 13 residues. CDR3: CASSILRGNEQFF. CDR3 in DNA: TGTGCCAGCAGCATCCTGAGGGGCAATGAGCAGTTCTTC. Full variable domain (rest looked up from reference TRBV7-2 and TRBJ2-1): GAGVSQSPSNKVTEKGKDVELRCDPISGHTALYWYRQSLGQGLEFLIYFQGNSAPDKSGLPSDRFSAERTGGSVSTLTIQRTQQEDSAVYLCASSILRGNEQFFGPGTRLTVL.

This clonotype was counted between two and nine times. The chain couples TRBV20-1 to TRBJ2-3, with TRBD1 matching 9 bases. Germline assignment: CDR1 DFQATT and CDR2 SNEGSKA (reference sequence). This CDR3 comprises 15 residues. Germline trimming cut 3 bases from V and 6 bases from J; bases unmatched to any gene: 10. The CDR3 reads CSARRTGDRLDTQYF. DNA for the CDR3: TGCAGTGCTAGGCGGACAGGGGACCGCTTGGATACGCAGTATTTT.

This clonotype was observed at least ten times. V and J are TRBV4-1 and TRBJ2-1, with D possibly being TRBD2 (6 bases). There are 16 residues in the CDR3. Trimming pared 1 base from V and 5 bases from J, leaving 15 bases between. Germline lookup yields CDR1 MGHRA and CDR2 YSYEKL. CDR3 amino acids: CASSQGPGTPHNEQFF. CDR3 sequence (DNA): TGCGCCAGCAGCCAAGGCCCCGGGACTCCCCACAATGAGCAGTTCTTC.

The rearrangement joins TRBV6-1 to TRBJ2-7; D possibly uses TRBD1 or TRBD2 (6 bases each). The germline V gene encodes CDR1 MNHNS and CDR2 SASEGT. Trimming removed 5 bases from V and 4 bases from J, with 18 bases in between. CDR3 length equals 15 residues. Here the CDR3 reads CASSRSKGGLYEQYF. The CDR3 region has the DNA TGTGCCAGCAGTCGCAGTAAAGGGGGGCTATACGAGCAGTACTTC.

This clonotype showed up many times. This chain uses TRBV7-6 with TRBJ1-1, with TRBD1 as a possible D gene (5 bases). Trimming pared 3 bases from V and 4 bases from J, leaving 15 bases between. The CDR3 contains 15 residues. Germline V gives CDR1 SGHVS, CDR2 FNYEAQ. The CDR3 is CASSLGGALATEAFF. CDR3 DNA sequence: TGTGCCAGCAGCTTGGGAGGGGCGTTAGCCACTGAAGCTTTCTTT.

This clonotype was seen repeatedly, ten times or more. The chain is built from TRBV27 and TRBJ1-2, with D maybe TRBD1 (5 bases). Between the trimmed V and J ends, which lost 6 bases and 4 bases, there was a span of 21 bases. CDR1 and CDR2 (germline): MNHEY, SMNVEV (reference sequence). This CDR3 is built from 16 residues. The CDR3 spells CASSRIGRGVVYGYTF. Here the CDR3 DNA reads TGTGCCAGCAGCCGAATCGGCCGAGGGGTAGTCTATGGCTACACCTTC.

This clonotype was counted many times. The V call is TRBV5-1, the J call TRBJ2-7, with TRBD1 identical over 9 bases. The germline gives CDR1 SGHRS, CDR2 YFSETQ. V was clipped by 1 base and J by 5 bases; unmatched bases: 10. The CDR3 runs 16 residues. The CDR3 nucleotides are TGCGCCAGCAGCTTGCGGGCCCGACAGGGGGGCGACGAGCAGTACTTC. Residues: CASSLRARQGGDEQYF.

The chain is built from TRBV28 and TRBJ2-3; D gene uncertain. Between the trimmed V and J ends, which lost 1 base and 6 bases, there was a span of 8 bases. Per germline, CDR1 MDHEN and CDR2 SYDVKM. The CDR3 has 13 residues. CDR3 in DNA: TGTGCCAGCAGTTTATCACCATCCGATACGCAGTATTTT. Translated, it gives CASSLSPSDTQYF.

Points on this clonotype: A single base separates this from a much larger clone, so it may be a read error. The genes are TRBV7-9 and TRBJ1-5; no definite D call. The length of the CDR3 is 16 residues. Germline values: CDR1 SEHNR, CDR2 FQNEAQ (reference sequence). V was cut by 1 base and J by 4 bases, with 14 bases left in between. CDR3 sequence reads: CASSLGAVGKNQPQHF. The CDR3 DNA reads as TGTGCCAGCAGCTTAGGCGCAGTGGGGAAGAATCAGCCCCAGCATTTT.

This clonotype was picked up many times. The V gene is TRBV11-2, the J gene TRBJ1-6, with 11 bases aligning to TRBD1. The CDR3 has 15 amino acids. Germline values: CDR1 SGHAT, CDR2 FQNNGV. J lost 7 bases, V lost 4 bases, and 3 bases had no gene match. CDR3 bases: TGTGCCAGCAGCTCCAGGACAGGGGGCAATTCACCCCTCCACTTT. Protein sequence: CASSSRTGGNSPLHF.

The rearrangement uses TRBV20-1 and TRBJ2-4; 10 positions match TRBD2. Trimming at V came to 6 bases and at J to 5 bases, leaving 4 bases not matched to a gene. CDR3 length: 13 amino acids. CDR1 DFQATT and CDR2 SNEGSKA come from the germline V gene (reference sequence). Written as DNA, the CDR3 is TGCAGTGCCCTCGGACTAGCGGAAAACATTCAGTACTTC. It codes for CSALGLAENIQYF.

There are many counts of this clonotype. This sequence joins TRBV7-2 and TRBJ2-7; TRBD2 aligns across 10 bases. The CDR3 consists of 16 residues. Per the germline V gene, CDR1 is SGHTA and CDR2 is FQGNSA. V trimming: 4 bases; J trimming: 5 bases; junction bases outside the gene matches: 11. The CDR3 protein is CASSSSAQRGGNEQYF. CDR3 sequence (DNA): TGTGCCAGCAGCTCGTCCGCTCAGCGGGGGGGGAACGAGCAGTACTTC.

The genes are TRBV6-6 and TRBJ2-2; D is ambiguous. Germline V gives CDR1 MNHNY, CDR2 SVGAGI (reference sequence). Trimming pared 0 bases from V and 3 bases from J, leaving 5 bases between. This CDR3 has 14 amino acids. CDR3 sequence reads: CASSYSQDTGELFF. DNA for the CDR3: TGTGCCAGCAGTTACTCGCAGGACACCGGGGAGCTGTTTTTT.

This clonotype was recorded many times. The chain employs TRBV7-2 and TRBJ2-7, with D possibly matching TRBD1 (6 bases). Germline V lookup: CDR1 SGHTA, CDR2 FQGNSA. The CDR3 covers 15 residues. V was trimmed by 0 bases and J by 7 bases, leaving 16 bases between them. CDR3 DNA: TGTGCCAGCAGCTTAGCGAGGGGGTTCCCTCGTGAGCAGTACTTC. Encoded protein: CASSLARGFPREQYF.